This T cell receptor (beta chain) was recorded in a study of blood T cell repertoires in COVID-19. Study as a whole: Some COVID-19 samples were acute and others convalescent; all came from the United States, Italy and Spain.

Repertoires were generated with immunoSEQ multiplex PCR, while TCRdb's copy carries only in-frame clones and drops some. The sample includes hundreds of thousands of clones, 75% to 90% of them seen just once. Those enrolled, adults aged about 18 to 89 years, came from around 24 US areas. Participant reports of clinical history set cohort assignment. Sequenced input: PBMCs or T cells enriched from blood (not recorded which). This sequence originates from a young woman who had recovered from COVID-19.

CDR3 amino acids: CASSSRDFEETQYF. Written as DNA, the CDR3 is TGTGCCAGCAGCTCTCGGGACTTCGAAGAGACCCAGTACTTC. V is TRBV11-3 and J is TRBJ2-5; D possibly corresponds to TRBD2 (6 bases). This CDR3 spans 14 amino acids. The germline gives CDR1 SGHNT, CDR2 YENEEA. Between the trimmed V and J ends, which lost 4 bases and 3 bases, there was a span of 12 bases.